The 8 T cell receptor beta chains given below trace back to one sample, sequenced in a study of Ad26.COV2.S vaccination and SARS-CoV-2 variants. The repertoire was sequenced with immunoSEQ multiplex PCR; TCRdb's copy has only in-frame clones and lacks some. The sample lists 300,000 to 450,000 clones; approximately 81% were seen once. Treatment in this sample: roughly 20 received Ad26.COV2.S at low or high dose, single or two shots; several received placebo; per-sample allocation not given. Sampling took place 63 days after the first vaccine or placebo injection. The sample in question was peripheral blood, obtained in a trial of Ad26.COV2.S vaccine versus placebo. These receptors all come from a person aged 18-60 years who received the Ad26.COV2.S COVID-19 vaccine or a placebo.

The rearrangement links TRBV7-9 to TRBJ2-5; D perhaps matches TRBD2 (6 bases). The CDR3 runs 16 residues. Germline V gene sequence: CDR1 SEHNR, CDR2 FQNEAQ (reference sequence). V was shortened by 4 bases and J by 2 bases, with 17 bases between the two germline ends. The CDR3 region is CASSSFTIAAQETQYF. CDR3 nucleotides: TGTGCCAGCAGCTCGTTTACCATAGCGGCACAAGAGACCCAGTACTTC.

This clone was counted ten times or more. J is TRBJ1-3 and V is TRBV2; the D gene is possibly TRBD1 (5 bases). CDR1 is SNHLY, CDR2 FYNNEI, per germline. This CDR3 contains 13 residues. The V end was cut by 0 bases, the J end by 10 bases, with 10 bases between. CDR3 amino acids: CASSEAQGTTIYF. In nucleotides, the CDR3 is TGTGCCAGCAGTGAAGCTCAGGGAACGACCATATATTTT. The variable domain in full, completed from reference TRBV2 and TRBJ1-3, reads EPEVTQTPSHQVTQMGQEVILRCVPISNHLYFYWYRQILGQKVEFLVSFYNNEISEKSEIFDDQFSVERPDGSNFTLKIRSTKLEDSAMYFCASSEAQGTTIYFGEGSWLTVV.

This chain joins TRBV6-5 and TRBJ2-5, with D perhaps being TRBD1 or TRBD2 (5 bases each). Germline V lookup: CDR1 MNHEY, CDR2 SVGAGI. Trimming removed 4 bases at V and 4 bases at J, with 13 bases between. This CDR3 spans 14 amino acids. The CDR3 spells CASSFWGTGETQYF. CDR3 DNA sequence: TGTGCCAGCAGTTTTTGGGGGACGGGAGAGACCCAGTACTTC.

The chain couples TRBV10-3 to TRBJ1-5; TRBD1 is a possible D gene (5 bases). CDR1 and CDR2 (germline): ENHRY, SYGVKD. This CDR3 has 15 amino acids. Trimming stripped 6 bases from V and 1 base from J, with 13 bases between. The DNA for the CDR3 is TGTGCCATCAGCTCAGGGATGAAGAGCAATCAGCCCCAGCATTTT. Encoded protein: CAISSGMKSNQPQHF.

CDR3 amino acids: CASSLSVTGELFF. CDR3 DNA sequence: TGTGCCAGCAGCCTCAGTGTCACCGGGGAGCTGTTTTTT. The chain links TRBV11-2 to TRBJ2-2; D gene unclear. CDR3 length equals 13 residues. The germline CDR1 and CDR2 sequences are SGHAT and FQNNGV. V shed 5 bases and J shed 4 bases, with 8 bases lying between them.

This rearrangement joins TRBV18 to TRBJ2-7; D is perhaps TRBD1 or TRBD2 (5 bases each). This CDR3 contains 15 residues. Looked up from germline, CDR1 is KGHSH and CDR2 is LQKENI. With 5 bases removed from V and 0 bases from J, the gap between germline ends came to 14 bases. As DNA, the CDR3 is TGTGCCAGCTCAAAAACAGGTGGGACCTCCTACGAGCAGTACTTC. It codes for CASSKTGGTSYEQYF. Full variable domain (outside the CDR3, taken from reference TRBV18 and TRBJ2-7): NAGVMQNPRHLVRRRGQEARLRCSPMKGHSHVYWYRQLPEEGLKFMVYLQKENIIDESGMPKERFSAEFPKEGPSILRIQQVVRGDSAAYFCASSKTGGTSYEQYFGPGTRLTVT.

The chain is built from TRBV27 and TRBJ1-1, with D unresolved. With 7 bases removed from V and 1 base from J, the gap between germline ends came to 7 bases. Germline values: CDR1 MNHEY, CDR2 SMNVEV (reference sequence). The CDR3 length is 12 residues. The CDR3 bases are TGTGCCAGCATCAACAGGAACACTGAAGCTTTCTTT. It yields the protein CASINRNTEAFF.

Only a few counts were recorded for this clone. The rearrangement links TRBV6-4 to TRBJ1-5, with 9 bases matching TRBD1. The J segment lost 0 bases and the V segment lost 10 bases, leaving 7 bases of the junction unmatched. The CDR3 is 15 amino acids. Germline assignment: CDR1 MRHNA and CDR2 SNTAGT. The CDR3 DNA is TGTGCCATCCCACAGGGGGCATATAGCAATCAGCCCCAGCATTTT. Translated, it gives CAIPQGAYSNQPQHF.